This TCR beta chain derives from a study of patients and donors after allogeneic stem cell transplantation. This clonotype was seen more than once but under ten times. Germline V gene lookup returns CDR1 SGHDT and CDR2 YYEEEE. This CDR3 contains 16 residues. J gave up 6 bases and V 4 bases, and 7 bases lay outside the gene matches. TCRdb re-analysed the RT-PCR reads in MiXCR, keeping a single row per CDR3 protein. The sample yields about a million distinct CDR3 sequences, 18% seen once. The receptor comes from a human donor who was either an allogeneic HSCT recipient or a stem cell or donor lymphocyte infusion donor (not recorded which). It is not recorded whose cells these are; they may come from a transplant donor. The sample consisted of blood, either unsorted or a sorted T cell fraction (not recorded which). This chain links TRBV5-6 with TRBJ2-1, with 13 nucleotides matching TRBD2. The CDR3 protein is CASSGGLAGVVNEQFF. For the CDR3, the DNA is TGTGCCAGCAGCGGAGGACTAGCGGGAGTAGTCAATGAGCAGTTCTTC. Based on the CDR3 plus reference TRBV5-6 and TRBJ2-1, the full variable domain is DAGVTQSPTHLIKTRGQQVTLRCSPKSGHDTVSWYQQALGQGPQFIFQYYEEEERQRGNFPDRFSGHQFPNYSSELNVNALLLGDSALYLCASSGGLAGVVNEQFFGPGTRLTVL.